This note documents a single TCR beta chain sequence. What this receptor recognizes is not known. Base qualities are not at hand, and no much larger clone is one base apart. These data originate in a study of T-cell memory formation after mild COVID-19 (dated by TCRdb to 2020 to 2022). Background for the entire study: TCR sequence clusters from the two donors were found to be largely donor specific. In a couple of donors, T-cell clones that expanded and contracted after mild COVID-19 were followed by sequencing TCRalpha and TCRbeta repertoires longitudinally. The cohort was made up of two young adult volunteers, one female and one male, who were previously healthy. Broad study findings and their caveats: SARS-CoV-2 specificity was not confirmed for the second-wave clones peaking on day 37. Some responding clones were detected in pre-infection memory, suggesting pre-existing cross-reactive memory T cells joined the SARS-CoV-2 response. Only a couple of mild cases were covered in the study, and larger cohorts including severe cases with pre-infection samples were considered necessary. Contracting CD4+ clones were located mainly in the CM and EM memory subsets, whereas CD8+ clones were found to be enriched in EMRA. Balanced CD4/CD8 phenotypes were observed for clones contracting from day 15 to 85, whereas a bias towards CD4+ was observed for a second wave of clones expanding from day 15 to 37.

Sequencing instrument: Illumina NovaSeq 6000. cDNA libraries for TCRalpha and TCRbeta were prepared by 5'RACE using constant-segment primers, with sample barcodes and unique molecular identifiers added. Trizol reagent was used to extract RNA from every sample. Amplification of the libraries took two PCR steps, and the second step added a second sample barcode plus Illumina TruSeq adapters. Sequencing of libraries was performed on an Illumina NovaSeq with 2 x 150 bp paired-end reads. The paper's data handling went like this. The reads were demultiplexed and collapsed into UMI-guided consensus sequences using migec v1.2.7. Using mixcr v2.1.11, the UMI consensuses were aligned to TRA and TRB V and J templates and assembled into clonotypes. A clonotype was counted as expanded or contracted only when both edgeR and NoisET called the clonotype significant, with the noise models trained on biological replicates. edgeR calls used a false discovery rate-adjusted p below 0.01 and a log2 fold-change threshold of 1. As an exploratory analysis of dynamics, max-normalized trajectories of the 1000 most abundant clonotypes were examined with PCA combined with hierarchical clustering. The CD4 or CD8 phenotype of responding clones was assigned using the separately sequenced CD4+ and CD8+ repertoires. In-frame beta chains were kept once TCRdb had trimmed the public reads at Q25 with fastp and called clones with MiXCR. Under each unique CDR3 protein, matching rows form one entry showing the most common genes and DNA. What appears here as the V and J calls and clone size reflects TCRdb's work, not the paper's. The sample yields over 500,000 distinct CDR3 sequences; 17% were counted once. The ten largest clones add up to 8.1% of the sample.

Trimming takes 6 bases off V and 1 base off J; junction bases not matched to a gene: 7. The CDR3 sequence holds 15 residues, the cysteine and phenylalanine included. Of all the DNA, just the CDR3 is kept, 45 bases in frame from base 1. In the germline V gene (reference sequence), CDR1 corresponds to DFQATT and CDR2 to SNEGSKA. Ficoll-Paque density gradient centrifugation was the method used to isolate PBMCs. The chain joins TRBV20-1 to TRBJ2-1; 9 nucleotides in the junction match TRBD2. The TCR was taken from an adult woman who had mild COVID-19 (a few samples of this study predate the infection). The sample titles of this study are shuffled in the database, so cell type and time point are left out; the donor was told from shared clones. Specimen: PBMCs or a T cell subset sorted from them (not recorded which). Read as DNA, the sequence is TGCAGTGCCCGGCGGGGGGGGAAATCCTACAATGAGCAGTTCTTC. This sequence encodes CSARRGGKSYNEQFF.